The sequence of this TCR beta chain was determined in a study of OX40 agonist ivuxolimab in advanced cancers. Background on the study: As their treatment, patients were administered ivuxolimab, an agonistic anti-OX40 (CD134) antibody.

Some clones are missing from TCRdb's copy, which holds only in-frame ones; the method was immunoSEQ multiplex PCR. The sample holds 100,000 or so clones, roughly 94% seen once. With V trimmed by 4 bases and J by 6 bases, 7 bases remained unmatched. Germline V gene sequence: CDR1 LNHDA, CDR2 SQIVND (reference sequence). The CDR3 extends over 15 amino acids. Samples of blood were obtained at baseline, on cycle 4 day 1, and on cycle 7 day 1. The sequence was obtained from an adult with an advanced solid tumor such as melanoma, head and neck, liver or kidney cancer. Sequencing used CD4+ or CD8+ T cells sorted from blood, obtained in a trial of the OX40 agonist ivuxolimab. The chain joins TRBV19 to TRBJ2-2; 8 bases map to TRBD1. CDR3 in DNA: TGTGCCAGTAGTAAGGACAGGGCGAATGCCGGGGAGCTGTTTTTT. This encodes CASSKDRANAGELFF.